This T cell receptor (beta chain) stems from a study of vaccination and CD4 T cells after COVID-19. As for the study in general: Convalescent individuals numbered four females and six males, two being Hispanic. Median draw time for post-COVID samples was under 120 days post-diagnosis (range 35 to 161).

Germline CDR1 is MNHEY and CDR2 is SVGAGI. The CDR3 is 12 amino acids. The V segment lost 4 bases and the J segment 6 bases; nucleotides outside the gene matches: 2. Treatment in this sample: roughly 10-day PBMC culture with coronavirus spike peptide pools or control peptides (ViraFEST assay). A word on this clonotype: Its antigen is unknown.

Sequencing of cultured CD4+ T cell DNA used the Oncomine TCR Beta short-read assay. Each CDR3 protein gets one entry after TCRdb re-called the PCR reads with MiXCR. The sample contains some 16,000 distinct CDR3 sequences, about 54% of which appear only once. This sequence originates from a human donor who had recovered from COVID-19. Sequenced material: CD4+ T cells from blood, cultured in vitro. The chain has TRBV6-5 and TRBJ2-7, with 8 bases aligning to TRBD1. CDR3 sequence reads: CASSSTGAEQYF. The DNA for the CDR3 is TGTGCCAGCAGTTCGACAGGGGCCGAGCAGTACTTC.